This passage covers 9 T cell receptor beta chains from one sample sequenced in a study of a mutant IDH1 vaccine in newly diagnosed glioma (dated by TCRdb to the early 2020s). Libraries came from the immunoSEQ multiplex PCR assay. The table comes from immuneACCESS by way of TCRdb, which keeps in-frame sequences with V and J called. Part of the clones is missing from these tables; in studies checked, under half for an unresolved V gene and the rest for unknown reasons. This sample gives 45,000 to 70,000 clones in total; more than 85% of them show up just once. The ten largest clonotypes hold 2.6% of the sample. This specimen's time point label, per the study, means: baseline, week 1 (first vaccination visit). Sample treatment or condition, as interpreted from the label and publication: pre-vaccination baseline after standard-of-care therapy. The sample consisted of PBMCs, taken from a glioma patient treated with radiotherapy, temozolomide or both. The receptors stem from a man in his forties or fifties with glioma.

The chain employs TRBV7-2 and TRBJ2-3, with 7 bases matching TRBD1. The ends lost 5 bases at V and 4 bases at J; junction bases unmatched: 9. Germline values: CDR1 SGHTA, CDR2 FQGNSA. The CDR3 has 15 residues. CDR3 protein: CASSNYDRAADTQYF. In DNA form, the CDR3 reads TGTGCCAGCAGCAACTACGACAGGGCTGCAGATACGCAGTATTTT.

The genes are TRBV28 and TRBJ2-5; D is uncertain. Germline V gene data show CDR1 as MDHEN and CDR2 as SYDVKM. The V end lost 4 bases, the J end lost 5 bases, and 8 bases lay between the germline ends. There are 12 residues in the CDR3. CDR3 sequence: CASSSSWETQYF. Written as DNA, the CDR3 is TGTGCCAGCAGTTCCTCTTGGGAGACCCAGTACTTC.

The count of this clone is one. The V and J genes are TRBV29-1 and TRBJ2-1, with TRBD2 identical over 7 bases. The V and J ends lost 1 base and 3 bases, in that order; junction bases with no gene match: 6. Germline V gives CDR1 SQVTM, CDR2 ANQGSEA. CDR3 size: 15 residues. The CDR3 DNA reads TGCAGCGTTGAAGGAGGAGGGACTAACTACAATGAGCAGTTCTTC. This encodes CSVEGGGTNYNEQFF.

In this sample, this clone turned up once. The chain joins TRBV13 to TRBJ2-5; 9 positions match TRBD1. Per germline, CDR1 PRHDT and CDR2 FYEKMQ (reference sequence). V trimming: 0 bases; J trimming: 1 base; junction bases outside the gene matches: 3. The CDR3 spans 16 residues. CDR3: CASSLGDRGIQETQYF. The CDR3 DNA reads TGTGCCAGCAGCTTAGGGGACAGGGGAATCCAAGAGACCCAGTACTTC.

J is TRBJ2-7 and V is TRBV7-2; D may correspond to TRBD1 or TRBD2 (5 bases each). Germline assignment: CDR1 SGHTA and CDR2 FQGNSA. This CDR3 is built from 15 residues. Trimming removed 2 bases at V and 0 bases at J, with 11 bases between. The CDR3 protein is CASSLIGGGSYEQYF. The DNA for the CDR3 is TGTGCCAGCAGCTTAATAGGTGGGGGCTCCTACGAGCAGTACTTC.

The chain joins TRBV9 to TRBJ1-4; no definite D call. CDR1 is SGDLS, CDR2 YYNGEE, per germline. V gave up 2 bases and J gave up 4 bases, with 15 bases separating them. The length of the CDR3 is 16 residues. Here the CDR3 DNA reads TGTGCCAGCAGCGTCGCGGCACGGGGTCTTAATGAAAAACTGTTTTTT. As protein: CASSVAARGLNEKLFF.

The CDR3 DNA sequence: TGTGCCAGCAGCTTACTCAGGGGGCATCAGGGGCTGGGCTACACTGAAGCTTTCTTT. It translates to CASSLLRGHQGLGYTEAFF. This chain joins TRBV7-9 and TRBJ1-1; 8 bases are a match to TRBD1. This CDR3 contains 19 residues. Germline V gene data show CDR1 as SEHNR and CDR2 as FQNEAQ (reference sequence). The ends lost 2 bases at V and 3 bases at J; junction bases unmatched: 17.

This clone was recorded only once. V and J are TRBV30 and TRBJ2-5; 8 nucleotides match TRBD2. Judging by the DNA end, TRBJ2-7 fits better; the J call may be wrong. Germline V CDR1 and CDR2: GTSNPN, SVGIG (reference sequence). The CDR3 runs 13 residues. In nucleotides, the CDR3 is TGTGCCTGGAACGGGGGGGTAAGGAACGAGCAGTACTTC. Encoded protein: CAWNGGVRNEQYF.

Here the CDR3 reads CASSMGQGGTDTQYF. DNA for the CDR3: TGTGCCAGTAGTATGGGACAGGGCGGCACAGATACGCAGTATTTT. This chain joins TRBV19 and TRBJ2-3; 9 bases line up with TRBD1. Germline V gene lookup returns CDR1 LNHDA and CDR2 SQIVND (reference sequence). V was pared by 3 bases and J by 1 base, with 2 bases of the junction left unmatched. This CDR3 is 15 amino acids long.